These 16 T cell receptor beta chains came from one sample sequenced in a study of CD8 T cells in Susac syndrome. With random hexamers, reverse transcription was performed on roughly 0.5 to 1 ug of RNA. TCRdb fed the immunoSEQ multiplex PCR reads into MiXCR, producing one record per CDR3 protein. The sample has 170,000 or so distinct CDR3 sequences; roughly 94% are singletons. The sequenced material came from CD4+ T cells from PBMCs. These receptors all stem from a human donor with Susac syndrome.

The chain is built from TRBV4-2 and TRBJ2-5; 8 positions match TRBD2. CDR3 length equals 16 residues. V lost 4 bases and J lost 4; bases outside the gene matches: 11. Germline-derived CDR1 and CDR2 are LGHNA and YNFKEQ. The CDR3 region has the DNA TGTGCCAGCAGCCGGCAAACTAGCGGTCCGCGAGAGACCCAGTACTTC. Protein product: CASSRQTSGPRETQYF.

In DNA, the CDR3 is TGCAGTGCTGACCGGACAGGGCCTCACTACGAGCAGTACTTC. Its protein is CSADRTGPHYEQYF. V and J are TRBV20-1 and TRBJ2-7; 8 bases fit TRBD1. The V segment lost 5 bases and the J segment 3 bases; nucleotides outside the gene matches: 9. CDR3 length: 14 residues. Germline V gives CDR1 DFQATT, CDR2 SNEGSKA (reference sequence).

The chain has TRBV7-9 and TRBJ1-1; 8 positions match TRBD1. The CDR3 is 14 amino acids. V shed 7 bases and J 4 bases; nucleotides not matched to a gene: 8. Germline V gene data show CDR1 as SEHNR and CDR2 as FQNEAQ (reference sequence). CDR3 sequence (DNA): TGTGCCAGCACCTTCCGACAGGGGTTCACTGAAGCTTTCTTT. Encoded protein: CASTFRQGFTEAFF.

The rearrangement joins TRBV2 to TRBJ2-5; TRBD2 might be the D (5 bases). The V gene's germline CDR1 is SNHLY and CDR2 FYNNEI. There are 13 residues in the CDR3. Trimming removed 7 bases at V and 4 bases at J, with 13 bases between. The CDR3 spells CASTPVGRETQYF. The CDR3, as DNA: TGTGCCAGCACCCCAGTGGGGAGAGAGACCCAGTACTTC.

The chain is built from TRBV29-1 and TRBJ1-1; a weak D match, TRBD1 (6 bases). The CDR3 has 13 amino acids. The germline V and J ends were trimmed by 3 bases and 10 bases, with 18 bases remaining between them. Germline values: CDR1 SQVTM, CDR2 ANQGSEA. Here the CDR3 reads CSVELRQAQGAFF. The DNA of the CDR3 is TGCAGCGTTGAGCTTCGACAGGCCCAAGGAGCTTTCTTT.

This rearrangement joins TRBV12-3 or TRBV12-4 to TRBJ2-1; 8 bases line up with TRBD1. V shed 6 bases and J 0 bases; nucleotides not matched to a gene: 7. The CDR3 is made up of 16 amino acids. CDR3 in amino acids: CASSQPGQVSYNEQFF. CDR3 bases: TGTGCCAGCAGCCAACCGGGACAGGTCTCCTACAATGAGCAGTTCTTC.

V is TRBV20-1 and J is TRBJ2-3, with a possible D match to TRBD2 (5 bases). The CDR3 extends over 15 amino acids. Trimming left V 3 bases short and J 2 bases short, with 15 bases between. In germline, CDR1 is DFQATT, CDR2 SNEGSKA (reference sequence). The CDR3 here is CSASLRDYYTDTQYF. CDR3 sequence (DNA): TGCAGTGCTAGCCTTCGGGATTACTACACAGATACGCAGTATTTT.

The V gene is TRBV28, the J gene TRBJ1-5, with D unclear. The CDR3 is 18 amino acids. V was clipped by 6 bases and J by 0 bases, with 21 bases between them. Per germline, CDR1 MDHEN and CDR2 SYDVKM. The CDR3 bases are TGTGCCAGCAGGATAATCGACTTTGCCCCTTATAGCAATCAGCCCCAGCATTTT. Encoded protein: CASRIIDFAPYSNQPQHF.

This chain links TRBV12-3 or TRBV12-4 with TRBJ1-4; no clear D gene. This CDR3 contains 11 residues. Trimming cost V 4 bases and J 6 bases, with 3 bases left between them. CDR3 amino acids: CASSSDEKLFF. The CDR3 DNA is TGTGCCAGCAGTTCGGATGAAAAACTGTTTTTT.

The J gene is TRBJ2-2, the V gene TRBV20-1; 8 bases map to TRBD2. With V trimmed by 3 bases and J by 5 bases, 8 bases remained unmatched. CDR1 is DFQATT and CDR2 is SNEGSKA in the germline V gene (reference sequence). The CDR3 contains 15 residues. The CDR3 DNA reads TGCAGTGCTAGTCAACGGGCGGGGGGTACCGGGGAGCTGTTTTTT. It codes for CSASQRAGGTGELFF.

The rearrangement uses TRBV6-6 and TRBJ2-4; D might be TRBD2 (6 bases). The germline CDR1 and CDR2 sequences are MNHNY and SVGAGI (reference sequence). CDR3 length equals 14 residues. Trimming cost V 4 bases and J 7 bases, with 14 bases left between them. CDR3 sequence: CASSSDTAGNIQYF. Written as DNA, the CDR3 is TGTGCCAGCAGTTCCGACACGGCGGGGAACATTCAGTACTTC.

In nucleotides, the CDR3 is TGTGCCAGCAGCCCCGGGGGTGGGGCAGGGGCTTATCAGCCCCAGCATTTT. Translated: CASSPGGGAGAYQPQHF. The chain couples TRBV7-9 to TRBJ1-5, with a tentative D call TRBD1 (6 bases). Trimming removed 5 bases at V and 5 bases at J, with 22 bases between. Germline CDR1 SEHNR, CDR2 FQNEAQ (reference sequence). The CDR3 has 17 amino acids.

The rearrangement joins TRBV20-1 to TRBJ1-1; D is ambiguous. V was pared by 2 bases and J by 4 bases, with 11 bases between. This CDR3 has 13 residues. Germline V gene sequence: CDR1 DFQATT, CDR2 SNEGSKA (reference sequence). The CDR3 sequence is CSARPGSGTEAFF. The CDR3 DNA reads as TGCAGTGCTAGACCCGGTTCGGGCACTGAAGCTTTCTTT.

The CDR3 nucleotides are TGTGCCATCAGTAAACCGGGACTAGCGGGCTACGAGCAGTACTTC. Translated, it gives CAISKPGLAGYEQYF. This rearrangement joins TRBV10-3 to TRBJ2-7, with TRBD2 matching over 12 bases. Germline CDR1 ENHRY, CDR2 SYGVKD. This CDR3 contains 15 residues. Trimming at V came to 5 bases and at J to 3 bases, leaving 5 bases not matched to a gene.

The V gene is TRBV5-5, the J gene TRBJ1-5; possibly TRBD1 for D (5 bases). Trimming pared 0 bases from V and 3 bases from J, leaving 13 bases between. CDR1 is SGHKS, CDR2 YYEKEE, per germline (reference sequence). This CDR3 has 16 amino acids. The CDR3 DNA follows: TGTGCCAGCAGCTTGGTAGTCGGGGGAAACAATCAGCCCCAGCATTTT. This encodes CASSLVVGGNNQPQHF.

The chain joins TRBV6-1 to TRBJ1-1; no definite D call. The CDR3 contains 15 residues. The V end was cut by 6 bases, the J end by 1 base, with 15 bases between. Germline CDR1 and CDR2: MNHNS and SASEGT. The DNA for the CDR3 is TGTGCCAGCAGCCGCGAACCACGTCCGAACACTGAAGCTTTCTTT. It codes for CASSREPRPNTEAFF.